The 32 T cell receptor beta chains below were found in one sample sequenced in a study of radiotherapy plus CTLA-4 blockade in lung cancer. The table came from immunoSEQ multiplex PCR; TCRdb's copy has only in-frame clones and leaves some out. The sample lists over 100,000 clones, around 84% occurring once. The material was peripheral blood, obtained from a patient treated with radiotherapy plus ipilimumab. The receptors originated from a human donor with non-small cell lung cancer that progressed on radiotherapy plus ipilimumab. Some clones in this sample may be carry-over from other donors' samples.

This clone was counted only a few times. This rearrangement joins TRBV6-1 to TRBJ2-5; TRBD2 aligns across 10 bases. This CDR3 is built from 18 residues. Germline V gene data show CDR1 as MNHNS and CDR2 as SASEGT. V was clipped by 0 bases and J by 4 bases; unmatched bases: 11. Here the CDR3 reads CASSEALPASGGGETQYF. As DNA, the CDR3 is TGTGCCAGCAGTGAAGCGCTCCCGGCTAGCGGGGGTGGAGAGACCCAGTACTTC.

In DNA form, the CDR3 reads TGTGCCAGCCAGGGACAGGGGGCTCTATACGAGCAGTACTTC. Its translation: CASQGQGALYEQYF. This chain links TRBV7-2 with TRBJ2-7; TRBD1 matches at 12 bases. CDR3 length: 14 residues. CDR1 SGHTA and CDR2 FQGNSA come from the germline V gene. Unmatched junction bases numbered 6, after V lost 8 bases and J lost 4 bases.

V gene TRBV19 combines with J gene TRBJ1-2, with a possible D match to TRBD1 (5 bases). The V end was cut by 2 bases, the J end by 7 bases, with 8 bases between. The CDR3 is made up of 12 amino acids. The germline V gene encodes CDR1 LNHDA and CDR2 SQIVND (reference sequence). CDR3 in amino acids: CASSIRTRGYTF. The CDR3 nucleotides are TGTGCCAGTAGTATACGGACACGTGGCTACACCTTC.

V is TRBV5-6 and J is TRBJ1-2; no clear D gene. CDR1 is SGHDT, CDR2 YYEEEE, per germline. The CDR3 is made up of 13 amino acids. Between the trimmed V and J ends, which lost 4 bases and 8 bases, there was a span of 15 bases. The CDR3 DNA reads TGTGCCAGCAGCCCCGGCGGCTCTGGCGGCTACACCTTC. It is translated as CASSPGGSGGYTF.

The chain joins TRBV4-3 to TRBJ2-3, with D unresolved. This CDR3 region has 16 residues. Germline V gives CDR1 LGHNA, CDR2 YSLEER. The V end lost 0 bases, the J end lost 5 bases, and 15 bases lay between the germline ends. CDR3 in DNA: TGCGCCAGCAGCCAAGATGGCACTGACCAGGAAGATACGCAGTATTTT. Its protein product is CASSQDGTDQEDTQYF.

The rearrangement joins TRBV2 to TRBJ2-1, with 9 bases that match TRBD1. In germline, CDR1 is SNHLY, CDR2 FYNNEI. With V trimmed by 5 bases and J by 5 bases, 7 bases remained unmatched. CDR3 size: 15 residues. The CDR3 region has the DNA TGTGCCAGCAGTTTGGACAGGGGTCCCCACAATGAGCAGTTCTTC. This translates into CASSLDRGPHNEQFF.

The chain has TRBV7-9 and TRBJ1-1; D gene unclear. Germline V gene sequence: CDR1 SEHNR, CDR2 FQNEAQ (reference sequence). The CDR3 loop spans 10 amino acids. The ends were cut back, 11 bases at V and 6 bases at J, with 10 bases in the middle. The CDR3 DNA reads TGTGCCTCCGAGGGTGCTGAAGCTTTCTTT. Its translation: CASEGAEAFF. The full variable domain, with the rest looked up from reference TRBV7-9 and TRBJ1-1, is DTGVSQNPRHKITKRGQNVTFRCDPISEHNRLYWYRQTLGQGPEFLTYFQNEAQLEKSRLLSDRFSAERPKGSFSTLEIQRTEQGDSAMYLCASEGAEAFFGQGTRLTVV.

This clone was seen a handful of times. This chain connects TRBV19 to TRBJ2-7, with 9 positions matching TRBD1. With V trimmed by 5 bases and J by 4 bases, 6 bases remained unmatched. The CDR3 has 14 amino acids. Germline V CDR1 and CDR2: LNHDA, SQIVND (reference sequence). The CDR3 DNA reads TGTGCCAGTAGTTTCACAGGGGGCTCGTACGAGCAGTACTTC. It translates to CASSFTGGSYEQYF.

V is TRBV6-1 and J is TRBJ2-3; perhaps TRBD1 as D (5 bases). CDR3 length: 17 amino acids. Looked up from germline, CDR1 is MNHNS and CDR2 is SASEGT. V lost 3 bases and J lost 2, with 18 bases in between. CDR3 in DNA: TGTGCCAGCAGTGACTTTTCAAGGGGCCGCCTCACAGATACGCAGTATTTT. Protein sequence: CASSDFSRGRLTDTQYF.

The chain uses TRBV19 and TRBJ1-2; TRBD1 aligns across 8 bases. V trimming: 8 bases; J trimming: 5 bases; junction bases outside the gene matches: 16. Germline V gene lookup returns CDR1 LNHDA and CDR2 SQIVND (reference sequence). CDR3 size: 16 residues. The CDR3 protein is CASGRQGTMLWYGYTF. As DNA, the CDR3 is TGTGCCAGTGGCCGACAGGGGACTATGTTATGGTATGGCTACACCTTC.

The V gene is TRBV2, the J gene TRBJ1-4; weak D call: TRBD1 (5 bases). Germline values: CDR1 SNHLY, CDR2 FYNNEI. CDR3 size: 16 residues. V dropped 3 bases and J dropped 0 bases, with 11 bases sitting between them. The CDR3 DNA sequence: TGTGCCAGCAGTGACGGACAAGCCGCAACTAATGAAAAACTGTTTTTT. The encoded protein is CASSDGQAATNEKLFF.

This clone occurred once. The V call is TRBV6-1, the J call TRBJ1-5; 8 nucleotides align to TRBD1. The germline V gene encodes CDR1 MNHNS and CDR2 SASEGT. This CDR3 has 20 residues. J gave up 3 bases and V 4 bases, and 20 bases lay outside the gene matches. In DNA form, the CDR3 reads TGTGCCAGCAGTGTAGAAAGGGCCAGGGGGCGCGTACTGAACAATCAGCCCCAGCATTTT. It translates to CASSVERARGRVLNNQPQHF.

The rearrangement uses TRBV7-9 and TRBJ2-1, with TRBD1 identical over 9 bases. The CDR3 length is 16 residues. Trimming removed 3 bases from V and 5 bases from J; junction bases left unmatched: 8. Germline CDR1 and CDR2: SEHNR and FQNEAQ (reference sequence). The CDR3 protein is CASSFGGQGSNNEQFF. The CDR3 nucleotides are TGTGCCAGCAGCTTCGGCGGACAGGGGAGCAACAATGAGCAGTTCTTC.

The chain has TRBV27 and TRBJ1-5, with a possible D match to TRBD1 (5 bases). V lost 8 bases, J lost 6 bases, and 20 bases lay in between. The CDR3 runs to 15 residues. CDR1 is MNHEY, CDR2 SMNVEV, per germline (reference sequence). CDR3 nucleotide sequence: TGTGCCAGCTCACCCGGGGAAAGGGGCGTTCAGCCCCAGCATTTT. Its protein is CASSPGERGVQPQHF.

This sequence joins TRBV29-1 and TRBJ1-2; no clear D gene. Germline CDR1 and CDR2: SQVTM and ANQGSEA. The CDR3 has 14 amino acids. The V gene lost 4 bases and the J gene lost 5 bases, with 17 bases spanning the gap. The CDR3 bases are TGCAGCGTTGCAGCCGGCACGACAACTTATGGCTACACCTTC. This sequence encodes CSVAAGTTTYGYTF.

V gene TRBV7-2 combines with J gene TRBJ1-2, with a weak D call TRBD1 (5 bases). The V gene lost 5 bases and the J gene lost 4 bases, with 11 bases spanning the gap. The germline V gene encodes CDR1 SGHTA and CDR2 FQGNSA. The CDR3 runs to 13 residues. CDR3: CASSPGTAYGYTF. The CDR3 DNA sequence: TGTGCCAGCAGCCCAGGGACTGCCTATGGCTACACCTTC.

The J gene is TRBJ1-6, the V gene TRBV10-3; TRBD1 matches at 9 bases. After removal of 5 bases from V and 9 bases from J, the junction contained 11 bases not matched to a gene. Germline V gene lookup returns CDR1 ENHRY and CDR2 SYGVKD. This CDR3 spans 16 amino acids. Written as DNA, the CDR3 is TGTGCCATCAGTACATTATCACAGGGGGCGAGTTCACCCCTCCACTTT. This encodes CAISTLSQGASSPLHF.

The rearrangement links TRBV9 to TRBJ1-6, with no clear D. The germline CDR1 and CDR2 sequences are SGDLS and YYNGEE. Between the trimmed V and J ends, which lost 0 bases and 10 bases, there was a span of 11 bases. The length of the CDR3 is 14 residues. The CDR3: CASSVELARSPLHF. DNA for the CDR3: TGTGCCAGCAGCGTAGAATTAGCTAGATCACCCCTCCACTTT. The full variable domain, rest sourced from reference TRBV9 and TRBJ1-6, is DSGVTQTPKHLITATGQRVTLRCSPRSGDLSVYWYQQSLDQGLQFLIQYYNGEERAKGNILERFSAQQFPDLHSELNLSSLELGDSALYFCASSVELARSPLHFGNGTRLTVT.

Worth noting for this clone: This sample also contains other DNA sequences that code for the same CDR3. The rearrangement uses TRBV27 and TRBJ2-1, with TRBD2 identical over 7 bases. The J segment lost 4 bases and the V segment lost 2 bases, leaving 2 bases of the junction unmatched. The CDR3 sequence is 14 residues long. Germline lookup yields CDR1 MNHEY and CDR2 SMNVEV (reference sequence). CDR3 residues: CASSLAGEYNEQFF. The CDR3 coding sequence is TGTGCCAGCAGTTTAGCGGGGGAATACAATGAGCAGTTCTTC.

The chain uses TRBV4-3 and TRBJ1-4; weak D call: TRBD1 (6 bases). Germline assignment: CDR1 LGHNA and CDR2 YSLEER. V was pared by 0 bases and J by 7 bases, with 15 bases between. CDR3 length equals 16 residues. As DNA, the CDR3 is TGCGCCAGCAGCCAAGATACGTCGACAGGAGGTGAAAAACTGTTTTTT. Amino acids: CASSQDTSTGGEKLFF.

This clone was detected once. The chain joins TRBV5-1 to TRBJ2-7, with unresolved D. Trimming stripped 0 bases from V and 1 base from J, with 11 bases between. Germline CDR1 reads SGHRS; CDR2 reads YFSETQ. The CDR3 consists of 15 residues. The CDR3 region is CASSLGPRESYEQYF. The CDR3 DNA reads TGCGCCAGCAGCTTGGGACCTAGAGAGTCCTACGAGCAGTACTTC.

This chain uses TRBV4-2 with TRBJ2-3, with 12 positions matching TRBD2. The germline gives CDR1 LGHNA, CDR2 YNFKEQ. The CDR3 covers 16 residues. V lost 1 base and J lost 4; bases outside the gene matches: 3. The CDR3, as DNA: TGTGCCAGCAGCCAAGCGACTAGCGGGGGAGCAGATACGCAGTATTTT. Protein product: CASSQATSGGADTQYF.

This clone is a singleton in its sample. The J gene is TRBJ1-6, the V gene TRBV25-1; 9 positions match TRBD1. V gave up 3 bases and J gave up 8 bases; unmatched junction bases: 8. Germline V gene sequence: CDR1 MGHDK, CDR2 SYGVNS. The CDR3 totals 16 residues. The CDR3 sequence is CASSEEIGQGYSPLHF. Here the CDR3 DNA reads TGTGCCAGCAGTGAGGAGATCGGACAGGGGTATTCACCCCTCCACTTT.

V and J are TRBV4-2 and TRBJ2-2; D might be TRBD1 (6 bases). The CDR3 length is 14 residues. Between the trimmed V and J ends, which lost 3 bases and 3 bases, there was a span of 8 bases. Germline V gene sequence: CDR1 LGHNA, CDR2 YNFKEQ. CDR3 region: CASSQDSYTGELFF. The CDR3, as DNA: TGTGCCAGCAGCCAGGACAGTTACACCGGGGAGCTGTTTTTT.

This chain connects TRBV2 to TRBJ2-6, with 10 bases identical to TRBD2. The V and J ends lost 11 bases and 0 bases, in that order; junction bases with no gene match: 10. The CDR3 has 17 residues. The germline V gene has CDR1 SNHLY and CDR2 FYNNEI. CDR3 loop: CAGGGLALSSGANVLTF. DNA for the CDR3: TGTGCCGGGGGGGGACTAGCGCTGAGCTCTGGGGCCAACGTCCTGACTTTC.

A remark on this clone: The CDR3 does not end in the conserved phenylalanine or tryptophan, so this is likely a read error. CDR3 in amino acids: CASSQDWRQNTEAFL. The CDR3 region has the DNA TGCGCCAGCAGCCAAGATTGGCGGCAGAACACTGAAGCTTTCCTT. The chain couples TRBV4-3 to TRBJ1-1; no firm D call. CDR3 size: 15 residues. The V end was cut by 0 bases, the J end by 1 base, with 9 bases between. The germline V gene encodes CDR1 LGHNA and CDR2 YSLEER.

This clone has a handful of counts. The rearrangement links TRBV9 to TRBJ2-5; D assignment may be TRBD1 or TRBD2 (5 bases each). The germline V gene has CDR1 SGDLS and CDR2 YYNGEE. CDR3 length: 16 amino acids. V lost 3 bases to trimming and J lost 1 base, with 16 bases between them. DNA for the CDR3: TGTGCCAGCAGCGCGCTAGGGGTAGCGACCCAAGAGACCCAGTACTTC. It is translated as CASSALGVATQETQYF. Combining the CDR3 with reference TRBV9 and TRBJ2-5 gives the whole variable domain DSGVTQTPKHLITATGQRVTLRCSPRSGDLSVYWYQQSLDQGLQFLIQYYNGEERAKGNILERFSAQQFPDLHSELNLSSLELGDSALYFCASSALGVATQETQYFGPGTRLLVL.

The chain links TRBV15 to TRBJ2-3; TRBD2 matches at 13 bases. Per germline, CDR1 LNHNV and CDR2 YYDKDF (reference sequence). J was trimmed by 5 bases and V by 0 bases; bases with no gene match: 5. The CDR3 is made up of 17 amino acids. CDR3 sequence: CATSRETSGGPGDTQYF. The CDR3 coding sequence is TGTGCCACCAGCAGAGAGACTAGCGGGGGGCCAGGAGATACGCAGTATTTT.

The chain joins TRBV10-3 to TRBJ2-2; D is ambiguous. Germline V gene lookup returns CDR1 ENHRY and CDR2 SYGVKD. The V end was cut by 3 bases, the J end by 3 bases, with 8 bases between. The CDR3 length is 14 residues. The CDR3 sequence: CAISDPEDTGELFF. CDR3 bases: TGTGCCATCAGTGACCCAGAGGACACCGGGGAGCTGTTTTTT.

The rearrangement uses TRBV2 and TRBJ1-1; D gene ambiguous. Germline assignment: CDR1 SNHLY and CDR2 FYNNEI. V was pared by 4 bases and J by 0 bases, with 18 bases between. This CDR3 is built from 17 residues. The CDR3 loop reads CASSGVGTWAMNTEAFF. The DNA for the CDR3 is TGTGCCAGCAGTGGGGTGGGAACCTGGGCCATGAACACTGAAGCTTTCTTT.

This clone was counted a few times. This chain connects TRBV7-9 to TRBJ1-5, with D uncertain. Per the germline V gene, CDR1 is SEHNR and CDR2 is FQNEAQ (reference sequence). With 5 bases removed from V and 2 bases from J, the gap between germline ends came to 13 bases. This CDR3 has 15 residues. CDR3 protein: CASSPSGGGNQPQHF. The CDR3 nucleotides are TGTGCCAGCAGCCCAAGCGGAGGCGGCAATCAGCCCCAGCATTTT.

The chain carries TRBV25-1 and TRBJ1-6; D call uncertain. From germline, CDR1 is MGHDK and CDR2 SYGVNS. The germline V and J ends were trimmed by 4 bases and 7 bases, with 8 bases remaining between them. The CDR3 runs 13 residues. CDR3 DNA sequence: TGTGCCAGCAGTGTAGTGGGAAATTCACCCCTCCACTTT. This translates into CASSVVGNSPLHF.